The 22 T cell receptor beta chains presented below share a single source sample, sequenced in a study of blood T cell repertoires in COVID-19. Measured with immunoSEQ multiplex PCR; TCRdb has only the in-frame clones, and not every one. The repertoire holds around 230,000 clones, with just under 90% as singletons. The sample consisted of PBMCs or T cells enriched from blood (not recorded which). All receptors derive from a young woman with acute COVID-19.

The chain is built from TRBV6-5 and TRBJ1-5; the D is unclear. V was trimmed by 3 bases and J by 0 bases, leaving 12 bases between them. CDR1 MNHEY and CDR2 SVGAGI come from the germline V gene. This CDR3 has 16 amino acids. CDR3 in DNA: TGTGCCAGCAGTTATGGGCGACCTTATAGCAATCAGCCCCAGCATTTT. As protein: CASSYGRPYSNQPQHF.

The chain couples TRBV6-5 to TRBJ1-2, with a possible D match to TRBD1 (6 bases). V was trimmed by 2 bases and J by 6 bases, leaving 10 bases between them. The CDR3 contains 13 residues. In germline, CDR1 is MNHEY, CDR2 SVGAGI. CDR3 in amino acids: CASSYSQGNGYTF. CDR3 in DNA: TGTGCCAGCAGTTACAGTCAGGGGAATGGCTACACCTTC.

V gene TRBV18 combines with J gene TRBJ2-7, with D possibly matching TRBD1 (6 bases). The CDR3 covers 16 residues. Germline lookup yields CDR1 KGHSH and CDR2 LQKENI. Deletions cut 4 bases from V and 2 bases from J, with 18 bases between. CDR3 residues: CASSLNAGTRPYEQYF. CDR3 DNA: TGTGCCAGCTCACTGAACGCCGGGACACGGCCCTACGAGCAGTACTTC.

This chain joins TRBV28 and TRBJ1-1; TRBD1 matches 9 bases. V trimming: 6 bases; J trimming: 4 bases; junction bases outside the gene matches: 12. The CDR3 consists of 16 residues. Germline-derived CDR1 and CDR2 are MDHEN and SYDVKM. The CDR3 DNA sequence: TGTGCCAGCAGAATCGACAGGGGGTTGGGTGGCACTGAAGCTTTCTTT. It specifies CASRIDRGLGGTEAFF. Combining the CDR3 with reference TRBV28 and TRBJ1-1 gives the whole variable domain DVKVTQSSRYLVKRTGEKVFLECVQDMDHENMFWYRQDPGLGLRLIYFSYDVKMKEKGDIPEGYSVSREKKERFSLILESASTNQTSMYLCASRIDRGLGGTEAFFGQGTRLTVV.

The chain carries TRBV6-5 and TRBJ1-4, with 7 bases identical to TRBD1. There are 15 residues in the CDR3. V was clipped by 8 bases and J by 0 bases; unmatched bases: 6. The V gene's germline CDR1 is MNHEY and CDR2 SVGAGI. CDR3 loop: CASGTALATNEKLFF. CDR3 DNA sequence: TGTGCCAGCGGGACAGCCTTAGCAACTAATGAAAAACTGTTTTTT.

J is TRBJ1-1 and V is TRBV30; D not certain. V lost 1 base and J 4 bases, leaving 10 bases between the germline ends. Germline-derived CDR1 and CDR2 are GTSNPN and SVGIG (reference sequence). The CDR3 is 13 residues long. This CDR3 is CAWSGARGTEAFF. In nucleotides, the CDR3 is TGTGCCTGGAGTGGGGCTCGGGGCACTGAAGCTTTCTTT.

This chain uses TRBV5-6 with TRBJ1-4; 9 bases map to TRBD1. The CDR3 spans 14 residues. Germline loops: CDR1 SGHDT, CDR2 YYEEEE. After removal of 4 bases from V and 6 bases from J, the junction contained 4 bases not matched to a gene. CDR3 region: CASSEGQGYEKLFF. CDR3 nucleotides: TGTGCCAGCAGCGAGGGACAGGGTTATGAAAAACTGTTTTTT.

This chain joins TRBV4-2 and TRBJ2-2; D might be TRBD2 (6 bases). This CDR3 is built from 15 residues. Germline CDR1 reads LGHNA; CDR2 reads YNFKEQ. V lost 0 bases to trimming and J lost 6 bases, with 11 bases between them. CDR3 bases: TGTGCCAGCAGCCAAGATCTGGGGGAGGCCGGGGAGCTGTTTTTT. Protein: CASSQDLGEAGELFF.

V is TRBV6-2 or TRBV6-3 and J is TRBJ2-1; unclear D gene. Trimming pared 6 bases from V and 6 bases from J, leaving 9 bases between. CDR3 size: 12 residues. CDR1 and CDR2 (germline): MNHEY, SVGEGT. CDR3 DNA sequence: TGTGCCAGCAGCCTTTGGGCCAATGAGCAGTTCTTC. Protein: CASSLWANEQFF.

The chain couples TRBV5-6 to TRBJ2-1; D possibly corresponds to TRBD2 (5 bases). The CDR3 length is 14 residues. Trimming left V 4 bases short and J 0 bases short, with 8 bases between. Germline V gives CDR1 SGHDT, CDR2 YYEEEE. CDR3 loop: CASSQRSSYNEQFF. The CDR3 region has the DNA TGTGCCAGCAGCCAGCGGAGCTCCTACAATGAGCAGTTCTTC.

This chain uses TRBV13 with TRBJ2-7; D possibly corresponds to TRBD2 (6 bases). The V gene's germline CDR1 is PRHDT and CDR2 FYEKMQ (reference sequence). This CDR3 region has 14 residues. V shed 2 bases and J shed 3 bases, with 11 bases lying between them. The chain's CDR3 is CASSLYGGGYEQYF. CDR3 sequence (DNA): TGTGCCAGCAGCTTATATGGGGGAGGCTACGAGCAGTACTTC.

The chain has TRBV7-8 and TRBJ1-1; D unresolved. V was pared by 2 bases and J by 3 bases, with 10 bases between. The CDR3 consists of 14 residues. Germline-derived CDR1 and CDR2 are SGHVS and FQNEAQ. The CDR3 reads CASSLNTIHTEAFF. CDR3 nucleotide sequence: TGTGCCAGCAGCTTAAATACAATTCACACTGAAGCTTTCTTT.

The rearrangement joins TRBV7-2 to TRBJ1-1, with D unresolved. Trimming pared 2 bases from V and 1 base from J, leaving 8 bases between. The CDR3 loop spans 14 amino acids. Germline assignment: CDR1 SGHTA and CDR2 FQGNSA. CDR3 loop: CASSLLGGNTEAFF. The CDR3 coding sequence is TGTGCCAGCAGCTTATTGGGAGGGAACACTGAAGCTTTCTTT.

The V gene is TRBV4-3, the J gene TRBJ1-2; D is unresolved. This CDR3 is built from 17 residues. Germline CDR1 and CDR2: LGHNA and YSLEER. The V end lost 1 base, the J end lost 0 bases, and 15 bases lay between the germline ends. The CDR3 DNA sequence: TGCGCCAGCAGCCAAGCCAACAGTCCTTCCACTAACTATGGCTACACCTTC. Translating it yields CASSQANSPSTNYGYTF.

The chain recombines TRBV30 with TRBJ1-4; 9 nucleotides line up with TRBD1. The trim removed 5 bases at V and 7 bases at J, leaving 8 bases unmatched. The germline V gene encodes CDR1 GTSNPN and CDR2 SVGIG (reference sequence). CDR3 length equals 14 residues. The CDR3 DNA follows: TGTGCCTGGTGGGACAGGGCGATTGGTGAAAAACTGTTTTTT. This translates into CAWWDRAIGEKLFF. Complete variable domain (other parts from reference TRBV30 and TRBJ1-4): SQTIHQWPATLVQPVGSPLSLECTVEGTSNPNLYWYRQAAGRGLQLLFYSVGIGQISSEVPQNLSASRPQDRQFILSSKKLLLSDSGFYLCAWWDRAIGEKLFFGSGTQLSVL.

CDR3 bases: TGTGCCAGCAGTTTATACCCCGGTAATTCACCCCTCCACTTT. Amino acid sequence: CASSLYPGNSPLHF. The rearrangement uses TRBV27 and TRBJ1-6, with D unresolved. The V gene lost 1 base and the J gene lost 6 bases, with 7 bases spanning the gap. The CDR3 covers 14 residues. The germline gives CDR1 MNHEY, CDR2 SMNVEV (reference sequence).

This clone was detected only once. The chain links TRBV4-1 to TRBJ1-3, with TRBD1 as a possible D gene (5 bases). V was shortened by 1 base and J by 2 bases, with 12 bases between the two germline ends. The CDR3 length is 16 residues. Per germline, CDR1 MGHRA and CDR2 YSYEKL. The CDR3 sequence is CASSQGTGQPGNTIYF. CDR3 nucleotide sequence: TGCGCCAGCAGCCAAGGAACAGGTCAGCCTGGAAACACCATATATTTT.

The rearrangement joins TRBV7-9 to TRBJ1-4; 7 bases match TRBD1. The V and J ends lost 1 base and 8 bases, in that order; junction bases with no gene match: 7. Germline CDR1 SEHNR, CDR2 FQNEAQ (reference sequence). The CDR3 consists of 15 residues. As DNA, the CDR3 is TGTGCCAGCAGCTTAGAAGGGGGCGGAGGGGAAAAACTGTTTTTT. Amino acid sequence: CASSLEGGGGEKLFF.

The chain couples TRBV7-2 to TRBJ1-2; D unresolved. Germline loops: CDR1 SGHTA, CDR2 FQGNSA. Trimming stripped 2 bases from V and 7 bases from J, with 11 bases between. This CDR3 has 13 residues. CDR3 region: CASSLTSRGGYTF. CDR3 coding DNA: TGTGCCAGCAGCTTAACGAGCAGAGGTGGCTACACCTTC. Filled out from reference TRBV7-2 and TRBJ1-2, the complete variable domain reads GAGVSQSPSNKVTEKGKDVELRCDPISGHTALYWYRQSLGQGLEFLIYFQGNSAPDKSGLPSDRFSAERTGGSVSTLTIQRTQQEDSAVYLCASSLTSRGGYTFGSGTRLTVV.

The chain combines TRBV3-1 (or the pseudogene TRBV3-2) with TRBJ1-5; maybe TRBD1 (6 bases). The CDR3 is 16 amino acids. V lost 3 bases, J lost 5 bases, and 17 bases lay in between. Germline CDR1 and CDR2: LGHDT and YNNKEL (reference sequence). DNA of the CDR3: TGTGCCAGCAGCCAGATGACAGGCTTCCCCTATCAGCCCCAGCATTTT. This gives the protein CASSQMTGFPYQPQHF.

The V call is TRBV6-2 or TRBV6-3, the J call TRBJ2-3; 7 bases map to TRBD2. The germline gives CDR1 MNHEY, CDR2 SVGEGT. With 4 bases clipped from V and 1 base from J, the junction kept 5 bases outside the gene matches. The CDR3 totals 15 residues. CDR3 sequence reads: CASSWGGTGTDTQYF. DNA of the CDR3: TGTGCCAGCAGTTGGGGGGGGACCGGCACAGATACGCAGTATTTT.

This chain uses TRBV3-1 (or the pseudogene TRBV3-2) with TRBJ2-3; 11 positions agree with TRBD2. V gave up 0 bases and J gave up 6 bases; unmatched junction bases: 11. The CDR3 has 18 residues. The germline V gene encodes CDR1 LGHDT and CDR2 YNNKEL (reference sequence). DNA of the CDR3: TGTGCCAGCAGCCAAGATATCCCTAGCGGGGGGTCGAGGGATACGCAGTATTTT. It yields the protein CASSQDIPSGGSRDTQYF.